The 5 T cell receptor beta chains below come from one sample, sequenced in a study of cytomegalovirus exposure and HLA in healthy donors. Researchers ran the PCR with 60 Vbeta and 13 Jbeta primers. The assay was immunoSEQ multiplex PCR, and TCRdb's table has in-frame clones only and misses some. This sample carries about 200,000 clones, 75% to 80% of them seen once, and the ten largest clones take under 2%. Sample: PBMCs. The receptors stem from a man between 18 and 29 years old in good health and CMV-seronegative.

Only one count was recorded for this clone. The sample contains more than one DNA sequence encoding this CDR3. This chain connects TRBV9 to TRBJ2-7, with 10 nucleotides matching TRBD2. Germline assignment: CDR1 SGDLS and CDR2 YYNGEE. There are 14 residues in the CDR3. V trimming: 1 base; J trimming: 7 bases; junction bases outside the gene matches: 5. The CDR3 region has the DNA TGTGCCAGCAGCGTATCTAGCGGGAGTAGTGAGCAGTACTTC. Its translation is CASSVSSGSSEQYF. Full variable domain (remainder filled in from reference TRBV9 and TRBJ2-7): DSGVTQTPKHLITATGQRVTLRCSPRSGDLSVYWYQQSLDQGLQFLIQYYNGEERAKGNILERFSAQQFPDLHSELNLSSLELGDSALYFCASSVSSGSSEQYFGPGTRLTVT.

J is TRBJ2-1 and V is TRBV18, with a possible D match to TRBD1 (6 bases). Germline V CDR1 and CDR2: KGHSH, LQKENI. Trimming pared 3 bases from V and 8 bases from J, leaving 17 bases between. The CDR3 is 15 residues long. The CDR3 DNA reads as TGTGCCAGCTCACCCCTTCCGGGACAAGGGGATGAGCAGTTCTTC. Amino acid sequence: CASSPLPGQGDEQFF.

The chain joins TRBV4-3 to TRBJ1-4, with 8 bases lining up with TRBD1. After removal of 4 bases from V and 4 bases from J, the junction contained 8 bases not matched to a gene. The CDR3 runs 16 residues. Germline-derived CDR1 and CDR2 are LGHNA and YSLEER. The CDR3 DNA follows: TGCGCCAGCAGCCTATATTACAGGGGGAATAATGAAAAACTGTTTTTT. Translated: CASSLYYRGNNEKLFF.

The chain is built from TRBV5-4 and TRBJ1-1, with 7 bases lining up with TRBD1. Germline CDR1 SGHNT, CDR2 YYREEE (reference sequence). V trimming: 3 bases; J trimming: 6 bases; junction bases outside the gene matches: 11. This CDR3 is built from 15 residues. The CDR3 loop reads CASSSRQGSHSEAFF. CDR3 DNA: TGTGCCAGCAGCTCTCGACAGGGATCCCACTCTGAAGCTTTCTTT.

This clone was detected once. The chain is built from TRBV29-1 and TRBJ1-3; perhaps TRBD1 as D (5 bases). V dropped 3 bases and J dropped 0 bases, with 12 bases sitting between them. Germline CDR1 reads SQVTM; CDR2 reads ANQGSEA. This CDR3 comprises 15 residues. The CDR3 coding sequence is TGCAGCGTTGAGCGGTCGGGGGGCTCTGGAAACACCATATATTTT. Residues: CSVERSGGSGNTIYF.